The 2 T cell receptor beta chains given below trace back to one sample, sequenced in a study of T-cell reconstitution after alpha-beta-depleted transplantation in children. This sample's TCRbeta library carried unique molecular identifier barcodes. MiXCR, run by TCRdb on the PCR reads, gives a single entry per CDR3 protein. Of some 75,000 distinct CDR3 sequences in the sample, about 7.3% were seen once. Here the sequenced sample was PBMCs from the stem cell graft donor, taken from the stem cell graft. Receptors were obtained from a human donor who donated a stem cell graft to a child with acute lymphoblastic leukemia.

The rearrangement joins TRBV4-2 to TRBJ2-5, with 9 bases identical to TRBD1. V lost 4 bases to trimming and J lost 9 bases; unmatched junction nucleotides: 18. The CDR3 totals 17 residues. Germline-derived CDR1 and CDR2 are LGHNA and YNFKEQ. CDR3 in amino acids: CASSPAGTGTPSVPQYF. The DNA of the CDR3 is TGTGCCAGCAGCCCCGCCGGGACAGGGACACCCTCCGTCCCCCAGTACTTC.

This clonotype occurred many times. The chain recombines TRBV20-1 with TRBJ1-2; D perhaps matches TRBD1 (5 bases). The CDR3 is 13 amino acids. Germline V gives CDR1 DFQATT, CDR2 SNEGSKA (reference sequence). V lost 6 bases, J lost 2 bases, and 13 bases lay in between. The chain's CDR3 is CSAIPTENYGYTF. The CDR3 nucleotides are TGCAGTGCCATACCGACAGAAAACTATGGCTACACCTTC.